One and the same sample provided the 5 T cell receptor beta chains below, sequenced in a study of chemoradiotherapy in HPV16-positive cancers. Repertoires were generated with immunoSEQ multiplex PCR, while TCRdb's copy carries only in-frame clones and drops some. This table holds over 30,000 clones, around 83% found once. Sample: blood, taken from a patient who underwent chemoradiotherapy. The source is a human donor with HPV-associated anogenital cancer.

The chain has TRBV7-2 and TRBJ1-5; D is undetermined. CDR1 is SGHTA, CDR2 FQGNSA, per germline. The CDR3 is made up of 13 amino acids. The V end lost 0 bases, the J end lost 7 bases, and 7 bases lay between the germline ends. The CDR3 coding sequence is TGTGCCAGCAGCTTAGCGGGCAGCCAGCCCCAGCATTTT. Its protein is CASSLAGSQPQHF. The full variable domain, completed using reference TRBV7-2 and TRBJ1-5, is GAGVSQSPSNKVTEKGKDVELRCDPISGHTALYWYRQSLGQGLEFLIYFQGNSAPDKSGLPSDRFSAERTGGSVSTLTIQRTQQEDSAVYLCASSLAGSQPQHFGDGTRLSIL.

This chain connects TRBV7-2 to TRBJ1-2; possibly TRBD1 for D (6 bases). This CDR3 spans 14 amino acids. The V and J ends lost 4 bases and 8 bases respectively, with 17 bases between them. Germline V gene sequence: CDR1 SGHTA, CDR2 FQGNSA. CDR3 in DNA: TGTGCCAGCAGCTCTCAGGCACAGGGTAGGGGCTACACCTTC. This translates into CASSSQAQGRGYTF.

The chain is built from TRBV6-5 and TRBJ1-2; D is unresolved. The V gene lost 2 bases and the J gene lost 2 bases, with 9 bases spanning the gap. Germline V gene sequence: CDR1 MNHEY, CDR2 SVGAGI. The CDR3 runs 14 residues. The CDR3 spells CASSYDGKNYGYTF. CDR3 coding DNA: TGTGCCAGCAGTTACGACGGAAAGAACTATGGCTACACCTTC.

This chain links TRBV19 with TRBJ1-1; 7 nucleotides align to TRBD1. Germline CDR1 and CDR2: LNHDA and SQIVND (reference sequence). The junction had 8 bases not matched to a gene; V was cut back by 7 bases and J by 6 bases. CDR3 length: 13 amino acids. CDR3 bases: TGTGCCAGTAACCTACAGGGGATGGCTGAAGCTTTCTTT. This gives the protein CASNLQGMAEAFF.

The chain recombines TRBV4-3 with TRBJ2-3, with a possible D match to TRBD2 (5 bases). Germline loops: CDR1 LGHNA, CDR2 YSLEER. CDR3 size: 15 residues. Trimming pared 0 bases from V and 4 bases from J, leaving 11 bases between. In nucleotides, the CDR3 is TGCGCCAGCAGCCAAGATTTGAGCGGCGCAGATACGCAGTATTTT. Amino acid sequence: CASSQDLSGADTQYF.